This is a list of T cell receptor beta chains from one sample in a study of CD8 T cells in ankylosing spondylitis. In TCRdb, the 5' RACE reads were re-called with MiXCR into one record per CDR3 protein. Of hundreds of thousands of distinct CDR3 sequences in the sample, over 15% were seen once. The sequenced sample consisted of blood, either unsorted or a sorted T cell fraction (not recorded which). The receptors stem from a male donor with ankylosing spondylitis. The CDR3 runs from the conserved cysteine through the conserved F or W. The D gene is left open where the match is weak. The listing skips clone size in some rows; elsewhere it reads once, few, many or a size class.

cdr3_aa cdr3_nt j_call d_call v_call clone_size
CSARDPGEGRSQGQFF TGCAGTGCTAGAGATCCCGGGGAAGGTAGGAGCCAGGGGCAGTTCTTC TRBJ2-1 . TRBV20-1 few
CASSVEARQGYGYTF TGTGCCAGCAGCGTAGAGGCCCGGCAGGGATATGGCTACACCTTC TRBJ1-2 . TRBV9 .
CASSLIFLAGGPDTQYF TGCGCCAGCAGCTTGATCTTTCTAGCGGGGGGGCCAGATACGCAGTATTTT TRBJ2-3 TRBD2 TRBV5-1 .
CSANGLAGPNYNEQFF TGCAGTGCAAACGGATTAGCGGGACCCAACTACAATGAGCAGTTCTTC TRBJ2-1 TRBD2 TRBV20-1 few
CASIPTGAYYGYTF TGTGCCAGTATCCCGACAGGGGCCTACTATGGCTACACCTTC TRBJ1-2 TRBD1 TRBV19 .
CSAPPARGGRISYEQYF TGCAGTGCTCCCCCGGCGAGGGGGGGGCGGATCTCCTACGAGCAGTACTTC TRBJ2-7 . TRBV20-1 .
CATSPTSGSLKFF TGTGCCACCAGCCCGACTAGCGGGAGTCTCAAGTTCTTC TRBJ2-1 TRBD2 TRBV15 few
CASSERGSTDTQYF TGTGCCAGCAGCGAGCGGGGTAGCACAGATACGCAGTATTTT TRBJ2-3 TRBD2 TRBV6-1 .
CSVEDQTGLSGEQYF TGCAGCGTTGAAGATCAAACGGGACTATCCGGTGAGCAGTACTTC TRBJ2-7 TRBD2 TRBV29-1 few
CASSAGHKETQYF TGTGCCAGCAGCGCTGGACACAAAGAGACCCAGTACTTC TRBJ2-5 . TRBV7-3 .
CASSYTRASYNEQFF TGTGCCAGCAGCTACACGCGGGCTAGCTACAATGAGCAGTTCTTC TRBJ2-1 . TRBV11-2 .
CASSSGAGATNEKLFF TGTGCTAGCAGCTCTGGGGCGGGAGCAACTAATGAAAAACTGTTTTTT TRBJ1-4 . TRBV7-9 few
CASSLGSGTSGTNEQFF TGTGCCAGCAGCTTAGGGTCCGGGACTAGCGGAACCAATGAGCAGTTCTTC TRBJ2-1 TRBD2 TRBV7-9 few
CASSRQHTGEQYF TGTGCCAGCAGCCGACAGCATACGGGGGAGCAGTACTTC TRBJ2-7 . TRBV7-3 few
CASSQTATNEKLFF TGTGCCAGCAGTCAGACAGCGACTAATGAAAAACTGTTTTTT TRBJ1-4 . TRBV6-1 many
CAWSVDRSRNTQYF TGTGCCTGGAGTGTTGACCGGTCCCGAAATACGCAGTATTTT TRBJ2-3 . TRBV30 few
CASSVGTSGEETQYF TGTGCCAGCAGCGTAGGGACTAGCGGTGAAGAGACCCAGTACTTC TRBJ2-5 TRBD2 TRBV9 .
CAISDPGTGNEKLFF TGTGCCATCAGTGATCCCGGGACGGGTAATGAAAAACTGTTTTTT TRBJ1-4 . TRBV10-3 .
CARLTPGGDTQYF TGTGCCAGACTGACTCCGGGTGGGGATACGCAGTATTTT TRBJ2-3 . TRBV6-1 .
CASSQGQGAYEQYF TGTGCCAGCAGCCAAGGACAGGGGGCCTACGAGCAGTACTTC TRBJ2-7 TRBD1 TRBV5-1 many
CASSVDEGSYNEQFF TGTGCCAGCAGCGTCGACGAGGGCTCCTACAATGAGCAGTTCTTC TRBJ2-1 . TRBV11-2 few
CSVELMGIHNEQFF TGCAGCGTTGAATTGATGGGTATCCACAATGAGCAGTTCTTC TRBJ2-1 . TRBV29-1 many
CASSFERSSYNEQFF TGTGCCAGCAGTTTTGAGAGGAGCTCCTACAATGAGCAGTTCTTC TRBJ2-1 . TRBV12-3/TRBV12-4 many
CSARSGRAAGYNEQFF TGCAGTGCTCGTAGCGGGAGGGCCGCCGGGTATAATGAGCAGTTCTTC TRBJ2-1 TRBD2 TRBV20-1 .
CSARVLAGADTQYF TGCAGTGCTAGGGTACTAGCGGGAGCAGATACGCAGTATTTT TRBJ2-3 TRBD2 TRBV20-1 few
CASSPPARGGNTDTQYF TGTGCCAGCAGCCCCCCCGCGCGGGGGGGGAACACAGATACGCAGTATTTT TRBJ2-3 . TRBV21-1 few
CASSRGIFEPGGLYNEQFF TGTGCCAGCAGCCGGGGGATCTTCGAACCGGGAGGACTATACAATGAGCAGTTCTTC TRBJ2-1 TRBD2 TRBV14 few
CASSLKGATNEKLFF TGTGCCAGCAGCTTAAAAGGGGCTACGAATGAAAAACTGTTTTTT TRBJ1-4 . TRBV7-9 few
CASSRNRGGGADTQYF TGTGCCAGCAGCCGAAATCGTGGGGGTGGAGCAGATACGCAGTATTTT TRBJ2-3 . TRBV3-1 .
CATSRESINTGELFF TGTGCCACCAGCAGGGAAAGTATTAACACCGGGGAGCTGTTTTTT TRBJ2-2 . TRBV24-1 few
CSARVYANTEAFF TGCAGTGCTAGAGTATACGCGAACACTGAAGCTTTCTTT TRBJ1-1 . TRBV20-1 .
CASSPDGGALHF TGTGCCAGCTCACCAGACGGAGGGGCCCTCCACTTT TRBJ1-6 . TRBV18 few
CSARKGGGNTIYF TGCAGTGCTAGAAAGGGGGGTGGAAACACCATATATTTT TRBJ1-3 . TRBV20-1 .
CASSPLPGGTYEQYF TGTGCCAGCAGCCCCCTTCCAGGGGGTACCTACGAGCAGTACTTC TRBJ2-7 TRBD1 TRBV7-2 .
CSVQQGLGGYTF TGCAGCGTTCAACAGGGTCTTGGAGGCTACACCTTC TRBJ1-2 . TRBV29-1 few
CASTRASGPYEQYF TGTGCCAGCACCCGGGCTAGCGGACCCTACGAGCAGTACTTC TRBJ2-7 TRBD2 TRBV14 .
CSVGKNSEAFF TGCAGCGTTGGGAAAAACAGTGAAGCTTTCTTT TRBJ1-1 . TRBV29-1 many
CAWERVQETQYF TGTGCCTGGGAGAGGGTCCAAGAGACCCAGTACTTC TRBJ2-5 . TRBV30 .
CASTESDTEAFF TGCGCCAGCACAGAGTCGGACACTGAAGCTTTCTTT TRBJ1-1 . TRBV5-1 .
CSGRSSTDTQYF TGCAGCGGTAGAAGTAGCACAGATACGCAGTATTTT TRBJ2-3 . TRBV29-1 .
CSARRRLAYSTDTQYF TGCAGTGCTAGGAGGAGACTAGCGTATAGCACAGATACGCAGTATTTT TRBJ2-3 TRBD2 TRBV20-1 many